This entry concerns a single TCR beta chain. TCRdb fed the 5' RACE reads into MiXCR, producing one record per CDR3 protein. The sample yields about 340,000 distinct CDR3 sequences, 14% to 15% seen once. This entry is derived from a study of CD8 T cells in ankylosing spondylitis. The CDR3 extends over 15 amino acids. The germline V gene encodes CDR1 KGHSH and CDR2 LQKENI. V lost 1 base and J lost 4, with 11 bases in between. The rearrangement joins TRBV18 to TRBJ2-1; D perhaps matches TRBD2 (5 bases). Material: blood, either unsorted or a sorted T cell fraction (not recorded which). The sequence derives from a male donor with ankylosing spondylitis or in good health (not recorded which). The CDR3 sequence is CASSPQRLPYNEQFF. In nucleotides, the CDR3 is TGTGCCAGCTCACCACAGCGGCTACCGTACAATGAGCAGTTCTTC.